The 11 T cell receptor beta chains below were found in one sample sequenced in a study of T-cell memory formation after mild COVID-19. TCRdb passed the 5' RACE reads through MiXCR, listing each CDR3 protein once. The sample shows about 400,000 distinct CDR3 sequences, 15% to 20% of them seen only once. Specimen: PBMCs or a T cell subset sorted from them (not recorded which). The receptor set was obtained from a man aged 18 to 29 who had mild COVID-19 (a few samples of this study predate the infection). Cell type and time point are not known.

V usage is TRBV2 and J usage is TRBJ2-7, with 7 bases that match TRBD2. V lost 5 bases, J lost 8 bases, and 15 bases stayed unmatched. Germline loops: CDR1 SNHLY, CDR2 FYNNEI. This CDR3 is built from 15 residues. The CDR3 loop reads CASSLHTLTSVQQYV. The CDR3 nucleotides read TGTGCCAGCAGTCTACACACCCTAACTAGCGTACAGCAGTACGTC.

The CDR3 protein is CASSPQAYRTNTGELFF. The CDR3 bases are TGCGCCAGCAGTCCACAGGCCTACAGGACCAACACCGGGGAGCTGTTTTTT. This chain links TRBV5-1 with TRBJ2-2, with D possibly TRBD1 on 5 matching bases. The CDR3 loop spans 17 amino acids. Looked up from germline, CDR1 is SGHRS and CDR2 is YFSETQ. Between the trimmed V and J ends, which lost 5 bases and 2 bases, there was a span of 19 bases.

The chain couples TRBV7-3 to TRBJ2-3, with D possibly being TRBD1 or TRBD2 (6 bases each). There are 14 residues in the CDR3. In germline, CDR1 is SGHTA, CDR2 FQGTGA. Trimming removed 5 bases at V and 5 bases at J, with 14 bases between. The CDR3, as DNA: TGTGCCAGCAGCCCCGGAGGGGGAGGAGATACGCAGTATTTT. Encoded protein: CASSPGGGGDTQYF.

This clonotype turned up a few times. The V gene is TRBV6-1, the J gene TRBJ1-5, with D unresolved. The V gene lost 6 bases and the J gene lost 3 bases, with 12 bases spanning the gap. The germline V gene has CDR1 MNHNS and CDR2 SASEGT. The CDR3 spans 14 residues. CDR3 loop: CASRESGLNQPQHF. CDR3 nucleotides: TGTGCCAGCAGGGAGTCAGGACTCAATCAGCCCCAGCATTTT.

This clonotype was counted only a few times. The V call is TRBV27, the J call TRBJ2-7; a weak D match, TRBD2 (5 bases). This CDR3 region has 13 residues. The ends were cut back, 5 bases at V and 3 bases at J, with 11 bases in the middle. CDR1 is MNHEY, CDR2 SMNVEV, per germline (reference sequence). CDR3 in amino acids: CASSLRGGYEQYF. The DNA for the CDR3 is TGTGCCAGCAGTCTCCGAGGAGGCTACGAGCAGTACTTC.

In its sample, this clonotype was seen a few times. The rearrangement uses TRBV7-9 and TRBJ1-2, with a tentative D call TRBD1 (5 bases). The CDR3 runs to 13 residues. Germline CDR1 and CDR2: SEHNR and FQNEAQ (reference sequence). V shed 5 bases and J shed 6 bases, with 13 bases lying between them. DNA for the CDR3: TGTGCCAGCAGCGGGCGCAGGGACCATGGCTACACCTTC. Residues: CASSGRRDHGYTF. Looking up the rest from reference TRBV7-9 and TRBJ1-2 gives the full variable domain: DTGVSQNPRHKITKRGQNVTFRCDPISEHNRLYWYRQTLGQGPEFLTYFQNEAQLEKSRLLSDRFSAERPKGSFSTLEIQRTEQGDSAMYLCASSGRRDHGYTFGSGTRLTVV.

The J gene is TRBJ2-5, the V gene TRBV20-1; 8 nucleotides align to TRBD1. Germline CDR1 is DFQATT and CDR2 is SNEGSKA (reference sequence). The CDR3 loop spans 13 amino acids. Germline trimming cut 5 bases from V and 5 bases from J; bases unmatched to any gene: 7. The CDR3 nucleotides read TGCAGTGCTTACGGACAGGGCGGGGAGACCCAGTACTTC. Protein product: CSAYGQGGETQYF.

The CDR3 coding sequence is TGTGCCAGCCTAAACAGCCTGAACACTGAAGCTTTCTTT. It translates to CASLNSLNTEAFF. The chain uses TRBV6-1 and TRBJ1-1; D call uncertain. This CDR3 has 13 residues. The germline CDR1 and CDR2 sequences are MNHNS and SASEGT. V lost 8 bases and J 0 bases, leaving 10 bases between the germline ends.

V is TRBV19 and J is TRBJ2-6; D not resolved. Germline V gene data show CDR1 as LNHDA and CDR2 as SQIVND (reference sequence). This CDR3 comprises 17 residues. The ends were cut back, 1 base at V and 0 bases at J, with 10 bases in the middle. CDR3 coding DNA: TGTGCCAGTAGTATAGTCACGGGTCCCTCTGGGGCCAACGTCCTGACTTTC. Translating it yields CASSIVTGPSGANVLTF. Full variable domain (outside the CDR3, taken from reference TRBV19 and TRBJ2-6): DGGITQSPKYLFRKEGQNVTLSCEQNLNHDAMYWYRQDPGQGLRLIYYSQIVNDFQKGDIAEGYSVSREKKESFPLTVTSAQKNPTAFYLCASSIVTGPSGANVLTFGAGSRLTVL.

The V call is TRBV18, the J call TRBJ2-1, with TRBD1 as a possible D gene (6 bases). V lost 0 bases and J 5 bases, leaving 8 bases between the germline ends. Germline V gene lookup returns CDR1 KGHSH and CDR2 LQKENI. This CDR3 comprises 14 residues. In DNA form, the CDR3 reads TGTGCCAGCTCACCACCGTCAGGGGACAATGAGCAGTTCTTC. Translating gives CASSPPSGDNEQFF.

This rearrangement joins TRBV7-2 to TRBJ1-3, with D hard to call. The CDR3 consists of 14 residues. Germline values: CDR1 SGHTA, CDR2 FQGNSA. With 2 bases removed from V and 2 bases from J, the gap between germline ends came to 7 bases. This CDR3 is CASSLLGPGNTIYF. The CDR3 bases are TGTGCCAGCAGCTTATTAGGGCCTGGAAACACCATATATTTT.